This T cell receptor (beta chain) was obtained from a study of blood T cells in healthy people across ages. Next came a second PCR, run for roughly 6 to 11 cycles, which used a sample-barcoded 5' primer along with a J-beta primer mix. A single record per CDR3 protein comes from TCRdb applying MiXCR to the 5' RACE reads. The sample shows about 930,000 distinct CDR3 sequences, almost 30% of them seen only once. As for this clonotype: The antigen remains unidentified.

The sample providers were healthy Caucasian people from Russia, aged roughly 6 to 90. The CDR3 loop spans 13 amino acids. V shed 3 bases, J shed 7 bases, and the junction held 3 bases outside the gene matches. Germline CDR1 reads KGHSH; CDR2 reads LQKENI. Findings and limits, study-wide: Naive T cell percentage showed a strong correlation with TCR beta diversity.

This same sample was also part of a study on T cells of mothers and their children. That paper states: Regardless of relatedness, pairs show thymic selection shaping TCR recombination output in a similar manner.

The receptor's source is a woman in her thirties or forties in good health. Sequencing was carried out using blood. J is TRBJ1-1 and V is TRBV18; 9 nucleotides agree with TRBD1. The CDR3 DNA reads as TGTGCCAGCTCACCGAGACAGGGGGATGAAGCTTTCTTT. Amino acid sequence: CASSPRQGDEAFF.